This entry is about one T cell receptor (beta chain). Its antigen remains undetermined. No clone much larger than this one lies a single base away; base qualities are absent. Reading from cysteine to phenylalanine, the CDR3 counts 14 amino acids. Here the CDR3 DNA is all that survives: 42 bases in frame from base 1. Library generation was performed with the immunoSEQ multiplex PCR assay. A mixture of 60 forward primers for TCR Vbeta segments and 13 reverse primers for TCR Jbeta segments was used in the multiplex PCR. Amplification of the CDR3 region of rearranged TCR beta genes was performed with a multiplex PCR assay on genomic DNA. On the Illumina HiSeq System, the amplified TCR beta libraries were sequenced as 87-base-pair reads. Regarding the original processing steps: A later analysis counted about 76 million unique TCR beta chains across the 550 to 700 repertoires, and some 11 million of these chains were shared by at least two donors. To remove PCR and sequencing errors, raw reads were error-corrected and collapsed into unique sequences using a nearest-neighbor algorithm that merged closely related sequences. CDR3 sequences were aligned to IMGT reference sequences to assign V, D and J gene segments. For a sequence to be retained, a match of at least six nucleotides to both a V gene segment and a J gene segment was required. A rearrangement counted as productive if the CDR3 had no stop codons and remained in frame with V and J, and every other rearrangement counted as non-productive. CDR3 was defined according to IMGT convention as the region running from the second conserved V-encoded cysteine to the conserved J-encoded phenylalanine. In an earlier analysis of around 570 of the donors, sequences lacking an unambiguous match to a single V gene segment were excluded. In an earlier analysis of 500 to 750 of the donors, V segments were called functional above 56.7% productive rearrangements and were called segregating when the between-donor standard deviation exceeded 5%. A statistical classification framework was developed to diagnose cytomegalovirus status using the catalog of TCR beta chain sequences. V and J gene assignment, in a later analysis, came from comparing TCR nucleotide sequences with IMGT/GENE-DB human TR gene sequences. The TCRdist pipeline was used in a later analysis to assign CDR3 sequences and most-parsimonious VDJ recombination scenarios. In a later analysis, each TCR beta chain was defined by its CDR3 amino acid sequence together with its V-gene family, and reads lacking a unique V-gene family were excluded. To address suspected cross-contamination and a sequencing artifact, a later analysis removed 592 highly shared, low-generation-probability nucleotide sequences. For each public chain, a later analysis derived a clonal expansion index from normalized ranks of inferred template counts within each repertoire. In a later analysis, generation probabilities were computed with a VDJ recombination model fitted to out-of-frame rearrangements, and the resulting probabilities were checked against IGoR. In a later analysis, hypergeometric tests were used to score TCR-TCR, TCR-HLA and TCR-CMV co-occurrence, with a repertoire-size bias correction applied to TCR pairs. False discovery rates were estimated in a later analysis by permuting HLA or CMV assignments 20 times. In a later analysis, co-occurring TCRs were grouped with DBSCAN, and TCRdist sequence similarity was added when clustering was performed within HLA-allele-positive subsets. Co-occurrence clustering excluded repertoires with fewer than 30,000 or more than 120,000 public chains, plus five with anomalous nucleotide sharing. The table comes from immuneACCESS by way of TCRdb, which keeps in-frame sequences with V and J called. Part of the clones is missing from these tables; in studies checked, under half for an unresolved V gene and the rest for unknown reasons. V and J calls and clone size are copied from that table; D and trimming were computed from the DNA. The sample table lists about 97,000 clones, about 81% of them with a count of one. About 5.5% of the sample is in the top ten clones.

The cohort was made up of 650 to 700 healthy bone marrow donors. At the time of sampling, every cohort member was nominally healthy, though immune exposures that went unrecorded were likely present. The donor was CMV seropositive and was included in the group of 250 to 300 seropositive cohort members. A peripheral blood sample was provided by each donor, and peripheral blood mononuclear cells were used for TCR beta sequencing. Genomic DNA was extracted from the blood cell samples with the Qiagen DNeasy Blood Extraction Kit. This specimen comes from a study of cytomegalovirus exposure and HLA in healthy donors (TCRdb year 2017). For the study in its entirety: In an earlier analysis of about 560 of the donors, 276 Gb of sequence data and some 100 million unique TCR beta sequences from about 190 million T cells were reported. The T cell repertoires of under 700 subjects were profiled by immunosequencing and related to cytomegalovirus serostatus. An early release that covered more than 550 HLA-typed donors contained approximately 300 gigabases of sequencing data and about 84 million unique TCR sequences. Roughly five DR-DQ haplotypes were treated as single units for association and clustering because of strong linkage in the cohort. Along with the roughly 700-subject first cohort, a separate validation cohort of roughly 110 different subjects was used. The genetic ancestry cluster associated with self-reported Caucasian donors included 81% of the 300 to 450 genotyped donors. In an earlier analysis of several hundred of the donors, high-throughput TCR beta sequencing was used to judge whether each TCR beta V gene segment behaved as functional or pseudogenic. Among 350 to 400 genotyped donors of the cohort, an average of 235,054 unique TCR beta nucleotide sequences were sequenced per donor, 15% to 20% of them non-productive. Alongside the repertoire data, information on donor age, sex, ethnicity and CMV serostatus was compiled. To predict cytomegalovirus infection status, the study combined high-throughput TCR immunosequencing, statistical association of individual TCRs with disease status, and machine learning. Typing coverage varied by locus: roughly 629-640 donors for A, B, C, DRB1 and DQB1; more than 500 for DQA1; nearly 610 for DPA1; roughly 450 for DPB1. The aim of the study was to test whether cataloging public T cell receptors could identify signatures of past pathogen exposure. The later analysis used no new phenotypic data to find candidate immune exposures, relying instead on TCR beta sequences and their occurrence across donors. To study patterns of TCR occurrence, a later analysis re-analyzed previously published TCR beta repertoires from 666 donors and added high-resolution HLA genotyping. HLA typing covered class I and class II loci at four-digit resolution. Genome-wide SNP genotypes for about 60% of the 666 donors were used in a later genetic analysis, which treated that subset as a discovery cohort. All discovery cohort repertoires had been generated on a single sequencing platform.

Findings and caveats that apply to the study as a whole: The classifier was reported to diagnose cytomegalovirus status with high specificity and sensitivity in both the original and validation cohorts. A cluster of highly shared sequence variants was judged likely to represent a technical artifact of the sequencing pipeline. Because HLA typing was missing for some donors at each locus, association tests included only the typed subset. The authors suggested that the approach could potentially be generalized to other disease states and immunological phenotypes. An earlier analysis of several hundred of the donors showed that most TCR beta V segments appeared in productive rearrangements either about 87% or about 30% of the time, which broadly matched IMGT annotations. A later analysis found that HLA-associated TCR beta chains were more clonally expanded and had lower generation probabilities than equally common non-associated chains. The presence/absence analyses assumed that sequencing depth was roughly uniform across donors, and that assumption may not be true. In the study, 150 to 200 TCR beta chains were listed as associated with cytomegalovirus. A later genetic analysis reported fewer N-insertions in productive TCRs among donors in an Asian-associated ancestry cluster than the roughly 640-donor mean. A later genetic analysis associated a missense DCLRE1C variant with V-gene and J-gene trimming of TCR beta chains, and an independent cohort replicated the association. A later analysis found that TCR association rates varied across HLA loci, with DRB1 alleles showing the most associated TCRs and HLA-C alleles the fewest. Most CMV-associated TCR beta chains appeared to be HLA-restricted in a later analysis, and the HLA associations seemed to be driven largely by CMV exposure. In a later analysis, several top co-occurrence clusters were reported to appear linked to parvovirus B19, influenza, CMV and Epstein-Barr virus. Because counts were too low, approximately 15 rarely observed V segments, including chromosome 9 orphons, were excluded from the earlier analysis of about 500 of the donors. Three of the identified cytomegalovirus-associated TCR beta chains were confirmed in vitro to be specific for cytomegalovirus antigens. Immune exposure information for the cohort was limited to CMV serostatus. Most TCR sequences were observed very rarely across donors, whereas some public TCRs were present in many individuals. When HLA alleles, especially DR and DQ, strongly co-occurred, attributing TCR associations to individual alleles was difficult. A later analysis associated around 16,000 TCR beta sequences with specific HLA alleles at a false discovery rate of 0.05. A further reported finding was that TCR beta sequences accurately predicted the HLA-A and HLA-B alleles for most subjects in the first cohort. The cohort was sequenced for TCR beta chains only, and without alpha or paired-chain data the features that could be detected were limited. Some IMGT-functional V segments, including TRBV6-2 and TRBV6-3, could not be told apart with the 87-base-pair reads, so those segments were excluded. Correlated functional status among segregating V segments might reflect linkage disequilibrium, but an unknown experimental factor could not be ruled out.

Sequencing used PBMCs. The receptor comes from a man aged 35 to 55 in good health and CMV-seropositive. The chain is encoded by TRBV7-5 joined to TRBJ2-7; the table's D gene call, TRBD1, was not cross checked with the DNA. TRBV7-5 corresponds to a pseudogene. The CDR3 loop reads CVRTLLDRVGEQYF. The base sequence is TGTGTCAGAACCCTCCTAGACAGGGTGGGCGAGCAGTACTTC.